These 5 T cell receptor beta chains were all obtained from the same sample, sequenced in a study of T-cell memory formation after mild COVID-19. TCRdb reanalysed the 5' RACE reads using MiXCR and keeps one entry per CDR3 protein. This repertoire shows around 300,000 distinct CDR3 sequences, approximately 19% found once; its top ten account for about 21%. The specimen was PBMCs or a T cell subset sorted from them (not recorded which). The receptors were sampled from a man between 18 and 35 years old who had mild COVID-19 (a few samples of this study predate the infection). Cell type and time point are not known.

This clonotype was picked up many times. The chain joins TRBV3-1 to TRBJ1-3; a weak D match, TRBD1 (6 bases). The CDR3 is 16 amino acids. The germline V gene has CDR1 LGHDT and CDR2 YNNKEL (reference sequence). Trimming cost V 3 bases and J 0 bases, with 12 bases left between them. The CDR3 loop is CASSQTGLISGNTIYF. The CDR3 coding sequence is TGTGCCAGCAGCCAGACAGGACTTATCTCTGGAAACACCATATATTTT.

This clonotype was observed a handful of times. The genes are TRBV3-1 and TRBJ1-2; tentatively, D is TRBD1 (5 bases). The CDR3 runs 14 residues. V gave up 4 bases and J gave up 11 bases, with 20 bases separating them. Germline loops: CDR1 LGHDT, CDR2 YNNKEL (reference sequence). CDR3 in amino acids: CASSLQGYNVGYTF. The CDR3 region has the DNA TGTGCCAGCAGCCTTCAGGGTTACAACGTGGGATACACCTTC.

In its sample, this clonotype was seen a few times. This chain connects TRBV18 to TRBJ2-3; D gene uncertain. Trimming pared 3 bases from V and 2 bases from J, leaving 9 bases between. Germline assignment: CDR1 KGHSH and CDR2 LQKENI. This CDR3 has 14 amino acids. This CDR3 reads CASSPGPVTDTQYF. The CDR3 coding sequence is TGTGCCAGCTCACCTGGACCAGTCACAGATACGCAGTATTTT.

The V call is TRBV5-1, the J call TRBJ2-3, with 11 bases aligning to TRBD2. CDR3 length: 16 residues. CDR1 and CDR2 from the germline V gene are SGHRS and YFSETQ. Trimming removed 4 bases from V and 2 bases from J; junction bases left unmatched: 6. DNA of the CDR3: TGCGCCAGCAGCCGCGGGACTAGCGGATTCACAGATACGCAGTATTTT. This gives the protein CASSRGTSGFTDTQYF.

V usage is TRBV2 and J usage is TRBJ2-1, with D hard to call. Germline CDR1 and CDR2: SNHLY and FYNNEI. Trimming stripped 5 bases from V and 0 bases from J, with 14 bases between. The CDR3 contains 16 residues. The CDR3 nucleotides read TGTGCCAGCAGTTCTCCAGTGGAAAGCTCCTACAATGAGCAGTTCTTC. Its translation is CASSSPVESSYNEQFF.